Listed here are 27 T cell receptor beta chains from one sample, sequenced in a study of monozygotic twins with inflammatory bowel disease. TCRdb reanalyzed the 5' RACE reads and collapses them to one entry per CDR3 protein, without DNA. The sample is made up of 350,000 to 400,000 distinct CDR3 sequences, and the top ten hold just over 2.5% of it. The sequenced material came from blood. These receptors all come from a human donor with ulcerative colitis or Crohn's disease, or a healthy co-twin of an affected twin (not recorded which).

The V gene is TRBV5-1, the J gene TRBJ1-4; TCRdb outputs TRBD1, but without DNA this stays unchecked. This CDR3 is 19 amino acids long. Germline V CDR1 and CDR2: SGHRS, YFSETQ. The CDR3 spells CASSSTLRDRGLSNEKLFF.

The chain recombines TRBV14 with TRBJ2-7; TCRdb's D gene call, TRBD1, goes unchecked for lack of DNA. Germline CDR1 is SGHDN and CDR2 is FVKESK. CDR3 length equals 15 residues. The CDR3: CASSQEGRQFYEQYF.

The chain has TRBV7-8 and TRBJ2-2; the TRBD2 assignment by TCRdb is unverifiable without DNA. This CDR3 comprises 16 residues. CDR1 SGHVS and CDR2 FQNEAQ come from the germline V gene. The CDR3 sequence: CASSPTSDPRTGELFF.

The V and J genes are TRBV4-1 and TRBJ2-1. Germline loops: CDR1 MGHRA, CDR2 YSYEKL. The CDR3 is 13 residues long. The chain's CDR3 is CASSQGIGNEQFF.

This sequence joins TRBV7-2 and TRBJ2-2; TCRdb's D call, TRBD2, is unchecked because there is no DNA. Germline V gene lookup returns CDR1 SGHTA and CDR2 FQGNSA. The CDR3 totals 19 residues. The CDR3 protein is CASSLARLAGGMNTGELFF.

The chain employs TRBV12-3 or TRBV12-4 and TRBJ2-1; lacking DNA, the TRBD2 call made by TCRdb goes unchecked. The CDR3 is 15 residues long. The CDR3 is CASTLTGGLLGEQFF.

The chain employs TRBV7-9 and TRBJ2-7; lacking DNA, the TRBD1 call made by TCRdb goes unchecked. The CDR3 is 17 residues long. Germline assignment: CDR1 SEHNR and CDR2 FQNEAQ (reference sequence). The CDR3 loop reads CASSSWTPKYRLYEQYF. The variable domain in full, with the rest retrieved from reference TRBV7-9 and TRBJ2-7, is DTGVSQNPRHKITKRGQNVTFRCDPISEHNRLYWYRQTLGQGPEFLTYFQNEAQLEKSRLLSDRFSAERPKGSFSTLEIQRTEQGDSAMYLCASSSWTPKYRLYEQYFGPGTRLTVT.

The rearrangement uses TRBV4-2 and TRBJ2-7; lacking DNA, the TRBD1 call made by TCRdb goes unchecked. The germline V gene encodes CDR1 LGHNA and CDR2 YNFKEQ. The CDR3 is made up of 14 amino acids. The CDR3 sequence: CASSLRDKSYEQYF.

This rearrangement joins TRBV6-5 to TRBJ2-5. The CDR3 spans 14 residues. Germline-derived CDR1 and CDR2 are MNHEY and SVGAGI. Here the CDR3 reads CASSWVGLQETQYF.

The chain joins TRBV6-5 to TRBJ2-7; lacking DNA, the TRBD1 call made by TCRdb goes unchecked. CDR3 length equals 15 residues. Germline V CDR1 and CDR2: MNHEY, SVGAGI. The CDR3 region is CASSYDGGLTYEQYF.

The V gene is TRBV5-6, the J gene TRBJ1-6; TCRdb's assignment of TRBD1 cannot be checked, as there is no DNA. CDR3 length equals 12 residues. Germline V gene sequence: CDR1 SGHDT, CDR2 YYEEEE. CDR3 loop: CASRPLGGPLHF.

V and J are TRBV19 and TRBJ2-1; the D call from TCRdb, TRBD1, cannot be confirmed without DNA. The germline gives CDR1 LNHDA, CDR2 SQIVND (reference sequence). CDR3 length: 15 residues. The CDR3 reads CASTLAPSWSNEQFF.

The chain is built from TRBV7-9 and TRBJ2-4; the TCRdb call, TRBD1, lacks DNA for checking. The CDR3 is 17 residues long. Germline CDR1 reads SEHNR; CDR2 reads FQNEAQ (reference sequence). CDR3 in amino acids: CASSSTRGELTGNIQYF.

The V and J genes are TRBV5-1 and TRBJ2-3; TCRdb's D gene call, TRBD2, goes unchecked for lack of DNA. CDR1 and CDR2 (germline): SGHRS, YFSETQ. The CDR3 covers 15 residues. The CDR3: CASSLLGEHTDTQYF. Full variable domain (outside the CDR3, taken from reference TRBV5-1 and TRBJ2-3): KAGVTQTPRYLIKTRGQQVTLSCSPISGHRSVSWYQQTPGQGLQFLFEYFSETQRNKGNFPGRFSGRQFSNSRSEMNVSTLELGDSALYLCASSLLGEHTDTQYFGPGTRLTVL.

The chain combines TRBV5-1 with TRBJ2-5; TCRdb designates TRBD2, a call that cannot be tested without DNA. CDR3 length: 16 residues. Germline V gives CDR1 SGHRS, CDR2 YFSETQ. The chain's CDR3 is CASSLGGTSPQETQYF.

J is TRBJ2-6 and V is TRBV5-1; checking the TCRdb D call of TRBD1 is not possible without DNA. The CDR3 totals 19 residues. CDR1 SGHRS and CDR2 YFSETQ come from the germline V gene. The CDR3 region is CASSLVVAGSGSGANVLTF.

The V gene is TRBV24-1, the J gene TRBJ2-3. Germline V gene data show CDR1 as KGHDR and CDR2 as SFDVKD. The CDR3 has 14 amino acids. Here the CDR3 reads CATSEATATDTQYF.

This rearrangement joins TRBV18 to TRBJ2-1; TCRdb's D gene call, TRBD1, goes unchecked for lack of DNA. The germline CDR1 and CDR2 sequences are KGHSH and LQKENI. The CDR3 length is 14 residues. The CDR3 is CASSTDRAYNEQFF.

This chain links TRBV30 with TRBJ2-4; TCRdb's D gene call, TRBD2, goes unchecked for lack of DNA. Germline CDR1 GTSNPN, CDR2 SVGIG (reference sequence). The CDR3 sequence is 16 residues long. The CDR3 sequence is CAWSVQFQAGKNIQYF.

This sequence joins TRBV4-3 and TRBJ2-4; the D gene TCRdb calls, TRBD1, cannot be checked with no DNA. The CDR3 is 17 amino acids. Germline CDR1 and CDR2: LGHNA and YSLEER. The CDR3 loop reads CASSLGGGGIEKNIQYF.

CDR3: CSVGYVYEQYF. The chain couples TRBV29-1 to TRBJ2-7. The CDR3 is 11 residues long. CDR1 SQVTM and CDR2 ANQGSEA come from the germline V gene.

The chain employs TRBV4-3 and TRBJ2-7. The CDR3 runs to 17 residues. Germline CDR1 and CDR2: LGHNA and YSLEER. The CDR3: CASSQDQRAANPYEQYF.

The genes are TRBV20-1 and TRBJ2-1; TCRdb's assignment of TRBD2 cannot be checked, as there is no DNA. There are 13 residues in the CDR3. Germline V gives CDR1 DFQATT, CDR2 SNEGSKA (reference sequence). The CDR3 protein is CSARRRTSGEEFF.

The rearrangement links TRBV5-1 to TRBJ2-5; checking the TCRdb D call of TRBD1 is not possible without DNA. Germline V gene data show CDR1 as SGHRS and CDR2 as YFSETQ. The CDR3 length is 14 residues. This CDR3 reads CASSLPAGMETQYF.

CDR3 residues: CASSSSREDGYTF. V is TRBV7-3 and J is TRBJ1-2; the TRBD1 assignment by TCRdb is unverifiable without DNA. The germline V gene has CDR1 SGHTA and CDR2 FQGTGA. This CDR3 is built from 13 residues.

CDR3 protein: CASSDGQGARGYTF. The genes are TRBV27 and TRBJ1-2; without DNA, the TCRdb call of TRBD1 cannot be checked. Per the germline V gene, CDR1 is MNHEY and CDR2 is SMNVEV (reference sequence). CDR3 size: 14 residues.

The V gene is TRBV2, the J gene TRBJ2-7; TCRdb's assignment of TRBD1 cannot be checked, as there is no DNA. The CDR3 loop spans 14 amino acids. From germline, CDR1 is SNHLY and CDR2 FYNNEI. This CDR3 reads CASRIGTAAYEQYF.